Below, 24 T cell receptor beta chains from the same sample are listed, as sequenced in a study of T-cell reconstitution after alpha-beta-depleted transplantation in children. Molecular barcoding with unique molecular identifiers was used for the TCRbeta library. TCRdb called the PCR reads again in MiXCR, with one record for every CDR3 protein. The profile shows some 290,000 distinct CDR3 sequences, around 25% of them singletons. This material consisted of PBMCs, mostly from graft donor cells, taken 180 days after TCRalphabeta/CD19-depleted stem cell transplant. These receptors all come from a male patient between 10 and 17 years old who had a stem cell transplant for acute lymphoblastic leukemia, so the T cells may come from the graft donor.

The chain recombines TRBV5-5 with TRBJ2-5, with a tentative D call TRBD1 (6 bases). CDR1 and CDR2 from the germline V gene are SGHKS and YYEKEE (reference sequence). CDR3 length: 15 residues. Trimming took off 0 bases at V and 5 bases at J, with 14 bases between the two ends. CDR3 coding DNA: TGTGCCAGCAGCTTGGGTCAGGGGCCGGGGGAGACCCAGTACTTC. The encoded protein is CASSLGQGPGETQYF.

The chain employs TRBV9 and TRBJ2-1, with 9 bases that match TRBD1. Per germline, CDR1 SGDLS and CDR2 YYNGEE. V shed 3 bases, J shed 4 bases, and the junction held 5 bases outside the gene matches. This CDR3 has 15 residues. The CDR3 bases are TGTGCCAGCAGCGCGGACAGGGGATCTTACAATGAGCAGTTCTTC. Amino acids: CASSADRGSYNEQFF. Based on the CDR3 plus reference TRBV9 and TRBJ2-1, the full variable domain is DSGVTQTPKHLITATGQRVTLRCSPRSGDLSVYWYQQSLDQGLQFLIQYYNGEERAKGNILERFSAQQFPDLHSELNLSSLELGDSALYFCASSADRGSYNEQFFGPGTRLTVL.

This clonotype came up a few times. The V gene is TRBV12-3 or TRBV12-4, the J gene TRBJ2-2; D not resolved. This CDR3 comprises 14 residues. Trimming took 1 base from V and 4 from J, leaving 7 bases between them. The CDR3 sequence: CASSLDLRTGELFF. The DNA for the CDR3 is TGTGCCAGCAGTTTAGACCTGCGCACCGGGGAGCTGTTTTTT.

This clonotype was counted between two and nine times. The CDR3 spells CASSVRIMNTEAFF. CDR3 nucleotides: TGTGCCAGCAGTGTCAGGATTATGAACACTGAAGCTTTCTTT. V is TRBV12-3 or TRBV12-4 and J is TRBJ1-1; D is unclear. The CDR3 is 14 amino acids. Trimming removed 5 bases at V and 0 bases at J, with 10 bases between.

This clonotype has a count of ten or more. The chain uses TRBV5-1 and TRBJ2-7, with D possibly matching TRBD1 (5 bases). In germline, CDR1 is SGHRS, CDR2 YFSETQ. Between the trimmed V and J ends, which lost 5 bases and 3 bases, there was a span of 15 bases. The CDR3 sequence is 14 residues long. The CDR3 is CASRRSREVYEQYF. The CDR3, as DNA: TGCGCCAGCAGGAGGTCCAGGGAAGTCTACGAGCAGTACTTC. Together with reference TRBV5-1 and TRBJ2-7, the CDR3 gives the full variable domain: KAGVTQTPRYLIKTRGQQVTLSCSPISGHRSVSWYQQTPGQGLQFLFEYFSETQRNKGNFPGRFSGRQFSNSRSEMNVSTLELGDSALYLCASRRSREVYEQYFGPGTRLTVT.

The rearrangement joins TRBV7-9 to TRBJ2-5; D uncertain. V was trimmed by 3 bases and J by 13 bases, leaving 9 bases between them. CDR1 is SEHNR, CDR2 FQNEAQ, per germline (reference sequence). The CDR3 contains 10 residues. CDR3 sequence: CASSFSGLYF. DNA of the CDR3: TGTGCCAGCAGCTTCTCCGGGCTGTACTTC.

This chain links TRBV5-1 with TRBJ2-1; TRBD1 matches 9 bases. Looked up from germline, CDR1 is SGHRS and CDR2 is YFSETQ. This CDR3 region has 15 residues. V shed 2 bases and J 6 bases; nucleotides not matched to a gene: 6. CDR3 DNA sequence: TGCGCCAGCAGCTTATACAGGGGGCAGGGCAATGAGCAGTTCTTC. As protein: CASSLYRGQGNEQFF.

This clonotype came up a few times. V gene TRBV27 combines with J gene TRBJ2-3; D gene unclear. Germline V CDR1 and CDR2: MNHEY, SMNVEV (reference sequence). V was pared by 7 bases and J by 0 bases, with 2 bases between. The CDR3 has 11 residues. CDR3 DNA: TGTGCCAGCAAAAGCACAGATACGCAGTATTTT. The encoded protein is CASKSTDTQYF.

The chain combines TRBV5-1 with TRBJ1-2; D is unresolved. This CDR3 region has 12 residues. V lost 2 bases to trimming and J lost 8 bases, with 10 bases between them. Per the germline V gene, CDR1 is SGHRS and CDR2 is YFSETQ. CDR3 region: CASSFGGRGYTF. The CDR3 DNA reads as TGCGCCAGCAGCTTCGGTGGCAGGGGCTACACCTTC.

The V and J genes are TRBV10-3 and TRBJ2-7; perhaps TRBD1 as D (6 bases). In germline, CDR1 is ENHRY, CDR2 SYGVKD. This CDR3 region has 14 residues. Trimming took off 8 bases at V and 4 bases at J, with 18 bases between the two ends. In DNA, the CDR3 is TGTGCCATCGGCCAGCTGGCAGGGGAATACGAGCAGTACTTC. Translating it yields CAIGQLAGEYEQYF.

This clonotype was counted a few times. The chain recombines TRBV5-1 with TRBJ1-2; D is possibly TRBD1 (6 bases). CDR3 length: 13 residues. Deletions cut 2 bases from V and 5 bases from J, with 10 bases between. The germline V gene encodes CDR1 SGHRS and CDR2 YFSETQ. CDR3 bases: TGCGCCAGCAGCTTAACAGGGTTATATGGCTACACCTTC. Translated: CASSLTGLYGYTF.

The sample holds a few counts of this clonotype. This chain joins TRBV30 and TRBJ2-2; D is tentatively TRBD1 or TRBD2 (5 bases each). Germline assignment: CDR1 GTSNPN and CDR2 SVGIG (reference sequence). V shed 0 bases and J shed 6 bases, with 8 bases lying between them. This CDR3 comprises 13 residues. CDR3 nucleotide sequence: TGTGCCTGGAGTGTGAGGGACCCCGGGGAGCTGTTTTTT. It is translated as CAWSVRDPGELFF.

The V gene is TRBV6-5, the J gene TRBJ1-5; no definite D call. CDR1 is MNHEY and CDR2 is SVGAGI in the germline V gene. Trimming cost V 2 bases and J 0 bases, with 20 bases left between them. The CDR3 has 19 amino acids. The CDR3 DNA is TGTGCCAGCAGTTACCGCCGCCAGGTCAATACTATTAGCAATCAGCCCCAGCATTTT. It specifies CASSYRRQVNTISNQPQHF.

This rearrangement joins TRBV7-6 to TRBJ2-1; D may match TRBD1 or TRBD2 (6 bases each). The CDR3 length is 14 residues. Trimming removed 5 bases from V and 3 bases from J, with 11 bases in between. CDR1 SGHVS and CDR2 FNYEAQ come from the germline V gene. Here the CDR3 DNA reads TGTGCCAGCAGCCTACAGGGAGGCTACAATGAGCAGTTCTTC. It yields the protein CASSLQGGYNEQFF. Using reference TRBV7-6 and TRBJ2-1 for the parts outside the CDR3, the full variable domain is GAGVSQSPRYKVTKRGQDVALRCDPISGHVSLYWYRQALGQGPEFLTYFNYEAQQDKSGLPNDRFSAERPEGSISTLTIQRTEQRDSAMYRCASSLQGGYNEQFFGPGTRLTVL.

There are a few counts of this clonotype. The chain combines TRBV4-2 with TRBJ1-1; perhaps TRBD1 as D (5 bases). V was trimmed by 4 bases and J by 0 bases, leaving 12 bases between them. The germline CDR1 and CDR2 sequences are LGHNA and YNFKEQ. CDR3 length: 15 amino acids. The CDR3 region is CASSPGTRMNTEAFF. The CDR3 DNA sequence: TGTGCCAGCAGCCCGGGGACGCGTATGAACACTGAAGCTTTCTTT.

This rearrangement joins TRBV29-1 to TRBJ2-7; D not certain. The CDR3 consists of 13 residues. From germline, CDR1 is SQVTM and CDR2 ANQGSEA. V was shortened by 7 bases and J by 3 bases, with 16 bases between the two germline ends. This CDR3 is CSADLGYGYEQYF. CDR3 DNA: TGCAGCGCAGACCTAGGGTACGGCTACGAGCAGTACTTC.

The rearrangement uses TRBV5-1 and TRBJ2-7, with TRBD1 identical over 7 bases. V was pared by 4 bases and J by 7 bases, with 5 bases of the junction left unmatched. CDR1 SGHRS and CDR2 YFSETQ come from the germline V gene. The CDR3 consists of 12 residues. In DNA form, the CDR3 reads TGCGCCAGCAGCGGTACAGGGGAAGAGCAGTACTTC. It yields the protein CASSGTGEEQYF.

This clonotype was seen a handful of times. The chain recombines TRBV3-1 with TRBJ2-7; tentative D call: TRBD1 (5 bases). The CDR3 runs to 13 residues. In germline, CDR1 is LGHDT, CDR2 YNNKEL (reference sequence). V was trimmed by 3 bases and J by 3 bases, leaving 9 bases between them. In nucleotides, the CDR3 is TGTGCCAGCAGCCAGGGGCTTTTCTACGAGCAGTACTTC. It yields the protein CASSQGLFYEQYF.

To note about this clonotype: A read error may explain this, as a much larger clone is one base away. The CDR3: CTTSLAGLKYF. The CDR3 nucleotides read TGTACCACCAGCCTAGCGGGGTTGAAGTACTTC. The chain recombines TRBV24-1 with TRBJ2-7; the match to TRBD2 covers 9 bases. This CDR3 region has 11 residues. Germline V CDR1 and CDR2: KGHDR, SFDVKD.

This clonotype has ten or more counts. The V gene is TRBV12-3 or TRBV12-4, the J gene TRBJ2-5, with D maybe TRBD2 (5 bases). V was shortened by 6 bases and J by 2 bases, with 13 bases between the two germline ends. CDR3 length: 14 residues. In nucleotides, the CDR3 is TGTGCCAGCAGCCCAACTAGGGTACAAGAGACCCAGTACTTC. Translation gives CASSPTRVQETQYF.

This clonotype was seen a few times. This chain uses TRBV10-3 with TRBJ2-1; possible D gene TRBD1, 5 bases. V was shortened by 3 bases and J by 2 bases, with 23 bases between the two germline ends. Germline V gene data show CDR1 as ENHRY and CDR2 as SYGVKD. The length of the CDR3 is 19 residues. The CDR3 DNA reads TGTGCCATCAGTGAAAGAGACAGCTTTGGGGTTTACACCTACAATGAGCAGTTCTTC. Its translation is CAISERDSFGVYTYNEQFF.

This clonotype appeared many times. The CDR3 here is CAIGEADTQYF. CDR3 coding DNA: TGTGCCATCGGAGAGGCGGACACGCAGTATTTT. This chain links TRBV10-3 with TRBJ2-3; D gene unclear. Trimming removed 8 bases at V and 9 bases at J, with 12 bases between. Germline CDR1 and CDR2: ENHRY and SYGVKD. This CDR3 comprises 11 residues.

This clonotype appeared once. The V and J genes are TRBV6-5 and TRBJ1-2, with D perhaps matching TRBD1 (6 bases). Germline V gene lookup returns CDR1 MNHEY and CDR2 SVGAGI. V lost 0 bases and J 0 bases, leaving 8 bases between the germline ends. The CDR3 extends over 15 amino acids. Here the CDR3 DNA reads TGTGCCAGCAGTTACTCGGCAGGGGCTAACTATGGCTACACCTTC. Amino acids: CASSYSAGANYGYTF.

This clonotype was counted a few times. The genes are TRBV5-1 and TRBJ1-1, with D possibly TRBD1 on 5 matching bases. V was pared by 4 bases and J by 7 bases, with 20 bases between. In germline, CDR1 is SGHRS, CDR2 YFSETQ. The CDR3 sequence is 15 residues long. CDR3 residues: CASSPPWGGRDEAFF. The CDR3 region has the DNA TGCGCCAGCAGCCCTCCGTGGGGGGGGAGAGATGAAGCTTTCTTT. The variable domain in full, completed from reference TRBV5-1 and TRBJ1-1, reads KAGVTQTPRYLIKTRGQQVTLSCSPISGHRSVSWYQQTPGQGLQFLFEYFSETQRNKGNFPGRFSGRQFSNSRSEMNVSTLELGDSALYLCASSPPWGGRDEAFFGQGTRLTVV.